The 27 T cell receptor beta chains below were found in one sample sequenced in a study of cytomegalovirus exposure and HLA in healthy donors (dated by TCRdb to about 2017). The library was made by the immunoSEQ multiplex PCR assay. The multiplex PCR relied on a mix of 60 forward primers for TCR Vbeta segments and 13 reverse primers for TCR Jbeta segments. TCRdb limited this immuneACCESS table to in-frame rearrangements with V and J called. A share of clones is missing; checked studies link under half to unresolved V genes, and the rest is unexplained. Across this sample there are over 75,000 clones, with around nine tenths seen only once. Over 8.5% of the sample goes to the ten largest clones. The specimen sequenced was PBMCs. All receptors come from a man aged 30-40 years in good health and CMV-seropositive.

This clone was seen a single time. This sequence joins TRBV11-2 and TRBJ2-6, with D tentatively TRBD2 (5 bases). Germline values: CDR1 SGHAT, CDR2 FQNNGV. V was cut by 1 base and J by 1 base, with 5 bases left in between. This CDR3 contains 15 residues. The CDR3 sequence: CASSLGGSGANVLTF. In DNA, the CDR3 is TGTGCCAGCAGCTTAGGAGGGTCTGGGGCCAACGTCCTGACTTTC.

This chain connects TRBV28 to TRBJ2-7; 9 nucleotides agree with TRBD1. V was pared by 5 bases and J by 1 base, with 15 bases of the junction left unmatched. The CDR3 is 18 amino acids. Per the germline V gene, CDR1 is MDHEN and CDR2 is SYDVKM. The CDR3 nucleotides are TGTGCCAGCAGTCCAAACTCAGCCGGGACAGGGTTTTCCTACGAGCAGTACTTC. This translates into CASSPNSAGTGFSYEQYF. The complete variable domain, with remaining parts taken from reference TRBV28 and TRBJ2-7, reads DVKVTQSSRYLVKRTGEKVFLECVQDMDHENMFWYRQDPGLGLRLIYFSYDVKMKEKGDIPEGYSVSREKKERFSLILESASTNQTSMYLCASSPNSAGTGFSYEQYFGPGTRLTVT.

V gene TRBV6-1 combines with J gene TRBJ2-2, with 7 nucleotides matching TRBD2. With V trimmed by 5 bases and J by 3 bases, 6 bases remained unmatched. The CDR3 covers 15 residues. Germline lookup yields CDR1 MNHNS and CDR2 SASEGT. The CDR3 loop reads CASSSRDYYTGELFF. As DNA, the CDR3 is TGTGCCAGCAGTTCCCGGGACTACTACACCGGGGAGCTGTTTTTT.

The CDR3 reads CASSYGGGLSGNTIYF. As DNA, the CDR3 is TGTGCCAGCAGTTACGGTGGGGGACTCTCTGGAAACACCATATATTTT. The rearrangement joins TRBV6-5 to TRBJ1-3, with D possibly matching TRBD1 (5 bases). The CDR3 is made up of 16 amino acids. Germline V CDR1 and CDR2: MNHEY, SVGAGI. Trimming removed 2 bases at V and 0 bases at J, with 11 bases between.

The gene calls are TRBV11-2 and TRBJ2-7, with 7 bases that match TRBD1. This CDR3 spans 14 amino acids. V was clipped by 0 bases and J by 4 bases; unmatched bases: 3. Looked up from germline, CDR1 is SGHAT and CDR2 is FQNNGV. The CDR3 reads CASSLDGTVYEQYF. The CDR3 bases are TGTGCCAGCAGCTTAGACGGGACAGTATACGAGCAGTACTTC. Using reference TRBV11-2 and TRBJ2-7 for the parts outside the CDR3, the full variable domain is EAGVAQSPRYKIIEKRQSVAFWCNPISGHATLYWYQQILGQGPKLLIQFQNNGVVDDSQLPKDRFSAERLKGVDSTLKIQPAKLEDSAVYLCASSLDGTVYEQYFGPGTRLTVT.

The chain links TRBV5-1 to TRBJ1-6; TRBD1 aligns across 8 bases. In germline, CDR1 is SGHRS, CDR2 YFSETQ. The trim removed 1 base at V and 10 bases at J, leaving 7 bases unmatched. The CDR3 runs 15 residues. CDR3 in amino acids: CASSLPDREGSPLHF. CDR3 sequence (DNA): TGCGCCAGCAGCTTGCCGGACAGGGAAGGCTCACCCCTCCACTTT.

This clone was seen a single time. The chain couples TRBV28 to TRBJ1-2, with D possibly matching TRBD1 (5 bases). Looked up from germline, CDR1 is MDHEN and CDR2 is SYDVKM. Trimming took off 2 bases at V and 7 bases at J, with 14 bases between the two ends. The CDR3 spans 14 residues. The CDR3 reads CASSLQGSDGGYTF. The DNA for the CDR3 is TGTGCCAGCAGTTTACAGGGATCAGACGGTGGCTACACCTTC.

The rearrangement links TRBV19 to TRBJ2-7; 7 bases agree with TRBD2. In germline, CDR1 is LNHDA, CDR2 SQIVND (reference sequence). V trimming: 4 bases; J trimming: 3 bases; junction bases outside the gene matches: 3. This CDR3 spans 13 amino acids. The CDR3 coding sequence is TGTGCCAGTAGTAGGCTAGCGGACTACGAGCAGTACTTC. This encodes CASSRLADYEQYF.

This sequence joins TRBV18 and TRBJ1-5; D may be TRBD1 (6 bases). CDR1 and CDR2 from the germline V gene are KGHSH and LQKENI. Between the trimmed V and J ends, which lost 3 bases and 3 bases, there was a span of 12 bases. CDR3 length equals 15 residues. Here the CDR3 reads CASSPTQGYNQPQHF. CDR3 coding DNA: TGTGCCAGCTCACCGACCCAGGGGTACAATCAGCCCCAGCATTTT. Using reference TRBV18 and TRBJ1-5 for the parts outside the CDR3, the full variable domain is NAGVMQNPRHLVRRRGQEARLRCSPMKGHSHVYWYRQLPEEGLKFMVYLQKENIIDESGMPKERFSAEFPKEGPSILRIQQVVRGDSAAYFCASSPTQGYNQPQHFGDGTRLSIL.

The V gene is TRBV6-5, the J gene TRBJ1-1; 8 bases map to TRBD1. This CDR3 comprises 14 residues. V shed 6 bases and J 1 base; nucleotides not matched to a gene: 4. Germline-derived CDR1 and CDR2 are MNHEY and SVGAGI. CDR3: CASRDRATNTEAFF. CDR3 DNA sequence: TGTGCCAGCAGGGACAGGGCTACGAACACTGAAGCTTTCTTT.

The genes are TRBV27 and TRBJ2-1; 8 bases match TRBD2. Germline loops: CDR1 MNHEY, CDR2 SMNVEV (reference sequence). The CDR3 runs to 16 residues. The V segment lost 3 bases and the J segment 2 bases; nucleotides outside the gene matches: 6. This CDR3 reads CASSLGSGATYNEQFF. Written as DNA, the CDR3 is TGTGCCAGCAGTTTGGGTAGCGGGGCGACCTACAATGAGCAGTTCTTC.

The chain links TRBV15 to TRBJ1-1; D gene ambiguous. CDR3 length: 16 residues. Germline V gives CDR1 LNHNV, CDR2 YYDKDF (reference sequence). V lost 1 base to trimming and J lost 4 bases, with 16 bases between them. This CDR3 is CATSRGYGVGGTEAFF. CDR3 sequence (DNA): TGTGCCACCAGCAGAGGGTATGGAGTAGGCGGCACTGAAGCTTTCTTT.

This chain joins TRBV7-9 and TRBJ2-7; 7 bases agree with TRBD1. CDR3 length: 14 amino acids. From germline, CDR1 is SEHNR and CDR2 FQNEAQ (reference sequence). V gave up 5 bases and J gave up 7 bases; unmatched junction bases: 11. CDR3 in DNA: TGTGCCAGCAGCCGCCAGGGAGACAGGGAGGAGCAGTACTTC. It translates to CASSRQGDREEQYF.

CDR3 amino acids: CASSEILGTPNNEQFF. CDR3 coding DNA: TGCGCCAGCAGTGAAATACTCGGGACACCAAACAATGAGCAGTTCTTC. This chain joins TRBV10-1 and TRBJ2-1, with TRBD1 as a possible D gene (6 bases). V was cut by 3 bases and J by 5 bases, with 17 bases left in between. Germline values: CDR1 WNHNN, CDR2 SYGVQD (reference sequence). The CDR3 is 16 residues long.

This clone was observed a single time. J is TRBJ2-7 and V is TRBV4-2, with 13 bases matching TRBD2. The V gene end was trimmed by 1 base and the J gene end by 3 bases; junction bases not matched to a gene: 3. The CDR3 length is 16 residues. CDR1 and CDR2 from the germline V gene are LGHNA and YNFKEQ. The CDR3 nucleotides are TGTGCCAGCAGCCAAGCGGGGACTAGCGGGATCTACGAGCAGTACTTC. It codes for CASSQAGTSGIYEQYF.

As DNA, the CDR3 is TGTGCCCTAGGGGTAGCGGGAGGGCCGATGGAGACCCAGTACTTC. It codes for CALGVAGGPMETQYF. The chain couples TRBV30 to TRBJ2-5; 11 bases match TRBD2. V dropped 8 bases and J dropped 5; count of bases not matched to a gene: 13. CDR1 is GTSNPN and CDR2 is SVGIG in the germline V gene (reference sequence). The CDR3 is 15 amino acids.

The chain uses TRBV7-9 and TRBJ2-7; possible D gene TRBD2, 6 bases. This CDR3 is built from 15 residues. Germline V gives CDR1 SEHNR, CDR2 FQNEAQ (reference sequence). V shed 1 base and J shed 5 bases, with 15 bases lying between them. Written as DNA, the CDR3 is TGTGCCAGCAGCTTAGGACGGCGGAGGGCGCACGAGCAGTACTTC. The encoded protein is CASSLGRRRAHEQYF.

This clone has only one observation. The chain employs TRBV19 and TRBJ2-7, with D perhaps TRBD1 (6 bases). This CDR3 contains 13 residues. V gave up 6 bases and J gave up 0 bases, with 9 bases separating them. In germline, CDR1 is LNHDA, CDR2 SQIVND (reference sequence). In nucleotides, the CDR3 is TGTGCCAGTAGCGAACAGGGCTCCTACGAGCAGTACTTC. It specifies CASSEQGSYEQYF.

This clone showed up just once. The chain recombines TRBV27 with TRBJ1-1, with 7 bases identical to TRBD1. There are 15 residues in the CDR3. V shed 5 bases and J 3 bases; nucleotides not matched to a gene: 9. Germline assignment: CDR1 MNHEY and CDR2 SMNVEV (reference sequence). The CDR3 DNA follows: TGTGCCAGCAGTCCCCGACAGGGAATCGACACTGAAGCTTTCTTT. Encoded protein: CASSPRQGIDTEAFF.

V usage is TRBV7-9 and J usage is TRBJ2-7; 9 nucleotides line up with TRBD2. V gave up 1 base and J gave up 6 bases; unmatched junction bases: 7. CDR1 is SEHNR, CDR2 FQNEAQ, per germline (reference sequence). This CDR3 is 15 amino acids long. The CDR3 reads CASSLGSSGALEQYF. CDR3 DNA: TGTGCCAGCAGCTTAGGATCTAGCGGGGCCCTCGAGCAGTACTTC.

This clone occurred a few times. The CDR3 bases are TGTGCCAGCAGCAAAGCCGGGACAGCTTTAAATCAGCCCCAGCATTTT. Translated: CASSKAGTALNQPQHF. This chain joins TRBV21-1 and TRBJ1-5; the D call of TRBD1 is as the table states it, not checked on the DNA. TRBV21-1 is a recognized pseudogene. This CDR3 has 16 amino acids.

CDR3 region: CASSFATALADTQYF. CDR3 bases: TGTGCCAGCAGCTTTGCGACTGCTCTGGCAGATACGCAGTATTTT. The rearrangement uses TRBV5-6 and TRBJ2-3, with D uncertain. Trimming removed 2 bases from V and 4 bases from J, with 14 bases in between. The length of the CDR3 is 15 residues. Looked up from germline, CDR1 is SGHDT and CDR2 is YYEEEE.

This chain links TRBV27 with TRBJ1-6; D not resolved. The CDR3 contains 16 residues. Germline values: CDR1 MNHEY, CDR2 SMNVEV (reference sequence). Trimming pared 0 bases from V and 7 bases from J, leaving 13 bases between. The CDR3 nucleotides read TGTGCCAGCAGTTTATCGGGAGGGCGGCTGAATTCACCCCTCCACTTT. It translates to CASSLSGGRLNSPLHF.

The V gene is TRBV28, the J gene TRBJ1-5; 8 positions match TRBD1. The CDR3 has 14 residues. V dropped 10 bases and J dropped 7; count of bases not matched to a gene: 12. Germline loops: CDR1 MDHEN, CDR2 SYDVKM. CDR3 sequence reads: CAIADREGWQPQHF. The DNA for the CDR3 is TGTGCCATCGCGGACAGGGAGGGTTGGCAGCCCCAGCATTTT.

J is TRBJ1-2 and V is TRBV29-1, with D perhaps TRBD1 (5 bases). This CDR3 is built from 16 residues. Germline V gives CDR1 SQVTM, CDR2 ANQGSEA. V shed 5 bases and J shed 1 base, with 20 bases lying between them. CDR3 DNA sequence: TGCAGCGTTTTTCCCTTGGCAGCCGACAGTAACTATGGCTACACCTTC. This gives the protein CSVFPLAADSNYGYTF.

The V gene is TRBV28, the J gene TRBJ2-7; the D gene is possibly TRBD1 (6 bases). Germline V gene lookup returns CDR1 MDHEN and CDR2 SYDVKM. The CDR3 extends over 15 amino acids. Trimming cost V 6 bases and J 6 bases, with 21 bases left between them. CDR3 sequence reads: CASSPTPEQGREQYF. In DNA form, the CDR3 reads TGTGCCAGCAGCCCTACGCCTGAACAGGGACGCGAGCAGTACTTC.

The J gene is TRBJ2-3, the V gene TRBV19; no clear D gene. Looked up from germline, CDR1 is LNHDA and CDR2 is SQIVND (reference sequence). The CDR3 spans 13 residues. Trimming cost V 5 bases and J 1 base, with 7 bases left between them. The CDR3 loop reads CASSRLGTDTQYF. CDR3 coding DNA: TGTGCCAGTAGTCGACTCGGCACAGATACGCAGTATTTT. Full variable domain (outside the CDR3, taken from reference TRBV19 and TRBJ2-3): DGGITQSPKYLFRKEGQNVTLSCEQNLNHDAMYWYRQDPGQGLRLIYYSQIVNDFQKGDIAEGYSVSREKKESFPLTVTSAQKNPTAFYLCASSRLGTDTQYFGPGTRLTVL.